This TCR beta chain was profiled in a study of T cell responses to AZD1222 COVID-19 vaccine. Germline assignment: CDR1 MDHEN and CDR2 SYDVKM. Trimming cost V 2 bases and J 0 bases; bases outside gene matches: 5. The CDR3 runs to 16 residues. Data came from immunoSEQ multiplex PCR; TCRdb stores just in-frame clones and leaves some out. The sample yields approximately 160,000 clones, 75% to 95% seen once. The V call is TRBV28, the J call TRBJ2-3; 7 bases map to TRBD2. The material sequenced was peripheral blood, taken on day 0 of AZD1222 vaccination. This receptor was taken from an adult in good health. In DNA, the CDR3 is TGTGCCAGCAGTTTAAGCCTAGCGGTTAGCACAGATACGCAGTATTTT. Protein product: CASSLSLAVSTDTQYF.